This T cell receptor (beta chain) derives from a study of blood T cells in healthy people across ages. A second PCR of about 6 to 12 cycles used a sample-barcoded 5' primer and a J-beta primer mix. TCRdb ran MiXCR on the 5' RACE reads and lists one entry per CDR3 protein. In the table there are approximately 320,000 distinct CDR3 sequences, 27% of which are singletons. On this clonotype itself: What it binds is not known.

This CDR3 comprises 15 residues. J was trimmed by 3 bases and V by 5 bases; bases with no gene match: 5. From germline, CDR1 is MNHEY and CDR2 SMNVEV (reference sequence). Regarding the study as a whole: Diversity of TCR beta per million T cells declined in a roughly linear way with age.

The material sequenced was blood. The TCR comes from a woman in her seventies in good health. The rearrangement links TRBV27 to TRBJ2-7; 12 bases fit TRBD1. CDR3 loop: CASSLRDRGLYEQYF. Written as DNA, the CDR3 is TGTGCCAGCAGTCTCCGGGACAGGGGGCTCTACGAGCAGTACTTC.